These T cell receptor beta chains were read from a single sample in a study of T-cell reconstitution after alpha-beta-depleted transplantation in children. TCRdb fed the PCR reads into MiXCR, producing one record per CDR3 protein. The sample lists some 260,000 distinct CDR3 sequences; about 24% were seen once. The specimen was PBMCs, mostly from graft donor cells, collected 360 days after TCRalphabeta/CD19-depleted stem cell transplant. The receptors were sampled from a female patient between 2 and 15 years old who had a stem cell transplant for congenital amegakaryocytic thrombocytopenia, so the T cells may come from the graft donor. Each CDR3 is given with its conserved first and last residue. The D gene is left open where the match is weak. Size tells how often a clone was seen (once, few, many) or the class of an expanded clone, and some rows leave it out.

V gene: TRBV7-8; clone size: once; J gene: TRBJ2-2; D gene: -; CDR3 protein: CASSANMAGTGELFF; CDR3 DNA: TGTGCCAGCAGCGCTAATATGGCGGGGACCGGGGAGCTGTTTTTT
V gene: TRBV28; clone size: -; J gene: TRBJ2-7; D gene: TRBD2; CDR3 protein: CATRTSGPYEQYF; CDR3 DNA: TGTGCCACCCGGACTAGCGGCCCCTACGAGCAGTACTTC
V gene: TRBV27; clone size: few; J gene: TRBJ2-1; D gene: TRBD1; CDR3 protein: CASGDWQGARNEQFF; CDR3 DNA: TGTGCCAGCGGCGATTGGCAGGGGGCAAGAAATGAGCAGTTCTTC
V gene: TRBV20-1; clone size: -; J gene: TRBJ1-4; D gene: -; CDR3 protein: CSPQQGRNEKLFF; CDR3 DNA: TGCAGTCCACAACAGGGACGTAATGAAAAACTGTTTTTT
V gene: TRBV20-1; clone size: -; J gene: TRBJ2-5; D gene: TRBD2; CDR3 protein: CSARDASGVHETQYF; CDR3 DNA: TGCAGTGCTAGAGATGCTAGCGGGGTTCACGAGACCCAGTACTTC
V gene: TRBV24-1; clone size: -; J gene: TRBJ2-3; D gene: TRBD1; CDR3 protein: CATSDTIPGQGADTQYF; CDR3 DNA: TGTGCCACCAGTGACACTATCCCGGGACAGGGGGCAGATACGCAGTATTTT
V gene: TRBV4-3; clone size: -; J gene: TRBJ2-7; D gene: -; CDR3 protein: CASSQDGGASSYEQYF; CDR3 DNA: TGCGCCAGCAGCCAAGATGGGGGAGCCAGCTCCTACGAGCAGTACTTC
V gene: TRBV20-1; clone size: few; J gene: TRBJ2-3; D gene: TRBD2; CDR3 protein: CSAPKAGGTDTQYF; CDR3 DNA: TGCAGTGCCCCCAAGGCGGGGGGCACAGATACGCAGTATTTT
V gene: TRBV15; clone size: few; J gene: TRBJ2-2; D gene: -; CDR3 protein: CATSATVSSGELFF; CDR3 DNA: TGTGCCACCAGCGCCACAGTCTCCTCCGGGGAGCTGTTTTTT
V gene: TRBV11-1; clone size: few; J gene: TRBJ2-1; D gene: TRBD2; CDR3 protein: CASSLRGTSGRSSYNEQFF; CDR3 DNA: TGTGCCAGCAGCTTACGAGGGACTAGCGGGAGGAGCTCCTACAATGAGCAGTTCTTC
V gene: TRBV7-9; clone size: -; J gene: TRBJ2-1; D gene: -; CDR3 protein: CASSSRGGEQFF; CDR3 DNA: TGTGCCAGCAGCTCTAGGGGGGGTGAGCAGTTCTTC
V gene: TRBV20-1; clone size: -; J gene: TRBJ2-5; D gene: TRBD2; CDR3 protein: CSAHPAGVPQETQYF; CDR3 DNA: TGCAGTGCCCACCCAGCGGGAGTCCCACAAGAGACCCAGTACTTC
V gene: TRBV20-1; clone size: many; J gene: TRBJ2-7; D gene: -; CDR3 protein: CSAMSGYSYEQYF; CDR3 DNA: TGCAGTGCTATGAGCGGTTACTCCTACGAGCAGTACTTC
V gene: TRBV12-3/TRBV12-4; clone size: few; J gene: TRBJ1-1; D gene: -; CDR3 protein: CASSPRETNTEAFF; CDR3 DNA: TGTGCCAGCAGCCCCCGGGAGACGAACACTGAAGCTTTCTTT
V gene: TRBV12-3/TRBV12-4; clone size: -; J gene: TRBJ2-5; D gene: TRBD2; CDR3 protein: CASSFNSGGETQYF; CDR3 DNA: TGTGCCAGCAGTTTCAATAGCGGGGGGGAGACCCAGTACTTC
V gene: TRBV6-2/TRBV6-3; clone size: -; J gene: TRBJ2-5; D gene: TRBD2; CDR3 protein: CASSYGLAGMQTQYF; CDR3 DNA: TGTGCCAGCAGTTACGGACTAGCGGGTATGCAGACCCAGTACTTC
V gene: TRBV3-1; clone size: many; J gene: TRBJ1-2; D gene: TRBD1; CDR3 protein: CASSQDRGQNYGYTF; CDR3 DNA: TGTGCCAGCAGCCAAGATCGGGGACAGAACTATGGCTACACCTTC
V gene: TRBV7-2; clone size: -; J gene: TRBJ2-2; D gene: TRBD2; CDR3 protein: CASSRMTGGMFGGELFF; CDR3 DNA: TGTGCCAGCAGCCGAATGACGGGAGGGATGTTTGGCGGGGAGCTGTTTTTT
V gene: TRBV6-5; clone size: few; J gene: TRBJ1-3; D gene: -; CDR3 protein: CASSYSVWQTSGNTIYF; CDR3 DNA: TGTGCCAGCAGTTACTCGGTCTGGCAGACCTCTGGAAACACCATATATTTT
V gene: TRBV5-1; clone size: many; J gene: TRBJ1-1; D gene: -; CDR3 protein: CASSSGPAWEAFF; CDR3 DNA: TGCGCCAGCAGTTCCGGGCCCGCCTGGGAAGCTTTCTTT
V gene: TRBV4-1; clone size: few; J gene: TRBJ2-2; D gene: -; CDR3 protein: CASSQDSRTGELFF; CDR3 DNA: TGCGCCAGCAGCCAAGATTCGCGTACCGGGGAGCTGTTTTTT
V gene: TRBV7-8; clone size: few; J gene: TRBJ2-5; D gene: -; CDR3 protein: CASSLGVSETQYF; CDR3 DNA: TGTGCCAGCAGCTTAGGAGTCAGCGAGACCCAGTACTTC
V gene: TRBV4-1; clone size: few; J gene: TRBJ2-7; D gene: -; CDR3 protein: CASSQVHTGTFTYEQYF; CDR3 DNA: TGCGCCAGCAGCCAAGTCCATACCGGGACTTTTACCTACGAGCAGTACTTC
V gene: TRBV12-3/TRBV12-4; clone size: -; J gene: TRBJ2-5; D gene: TRBD2; CDR3 protein: CASSSTSGRPQETQYF; CDR3 DNA: TGTGCCAGCAGTTCGACTAGCGGGAGGCCCCAAGAGACCCAGTACTTC
V gene: TRBV5-1; clone size: few; J gene: TRBJ2-1; D gene: TRBD1; CDR3 protein: CASTSGQGAYNEQFF; CDR3 DNA: TGCGCCAGCACCTCCGGACAGGGAGCCTACAATGAGCAGTTCTTC
V gene: TRBV29-1; clone size: few; J gene: TRBJ2-1; D gene: TRBD1; CDR3 protein: CSVTGGVHSYNEQFF; CDR3 DNA: TGCAGCGTCACAGGGGGCGTCCACTCCTACAATGAGCAGTTCTTC
V gene: TRBV3-1; clone size: few; J gene: TRBJ2-4; D gene: TRBD2; CDR3 protein: CASSQGPARGTSGRLAKNIQYF; CDR3 DNA: TGTGCCAGCAGCCAAGGTCCAGCGCGCGGGACTAGCGGCCGACTAGCCAAAAACATTCAGTACTTC
V gene: TRBV12-3/TRBV12-4; clone size: -; J gene: TRBJ2-5; D gene: TRBD1; CDR3 protein: CASSSSGGETQYF; CDR3 DNA: TGTGCCAGCAGTTCTTCAGGGGGAGAGACCCAGTACTTC
V gene: TRBV5-1; clone size: -; J gene: TRBJ2-7; D gene: -; CDR3 protein: CASSPSTGTVSYEQYF; CDR3 DNA: TGCGCCAGCAGCCCCTCGACAGGGACTGTGAGCTACGAGCAGTACTTC
V gene: TRBV5-5; clone size: -; J gene: TRBJ2-6; D gene: TRBD1; CDR3 protein: CASSFRGSGANVLTF; CDR3 DNA: TGTGCCAGCAGCTTCAGGGGGTCTGGGGCCAACGTCCTGACTTTC